Following are 27 T cell receptor beta chains from one sample sequenced in a study of cytomegalovirus exposure and HLA in healthy donors. PCR used 60 Vbeta primers and 13 Jbeta primers. Sequencing used immunoSEQ multiplex PCR; TCRdb keeps in-frame clones, though not all of them. Among about 150,000 clones listed, 65% to 85% were seen once. The specimen sequenced was PBMCs. Every receptor here comes from a woman between 18 and 30 years old in good health and CMV-seronegative.

The rearrangement uses TRBV12-5 and TRBJ1-1; D not certain. Per the germline V gene, CDR1 is LGHNT and CDR2 is FRNRAP. This CDR3 has 13 amino acids. V dropped 4 bases and J dropped 8 bases, with 14 bases sitting between them. The CDR3 nucleotides are TGTGCTAGTGGTTCTGCGGTCGGATTGGAAGCTTTCTTT. Protein: CASGSAVGLEAFF.

This chain uses TRBV28 with TRBJ1-1; unclear D gene. CDR1 and CDR2 from the germline V gene are MDHEN and SYDVKM. Trimming cost V 10 bases and J 2 bases, with 20 bases left between them. CDR3 length equals 15 residues. The CDR3 sequence: CATRTLRTGNTEAFF. The CDR3 DNA reads TGTGCCACCCGGACGTTGAGGACGGGAAACACTGAAGCTTTCTTT.

The chain uses TRBV6-1 and TRBJ1-2; the D gene is possibly TRBD1 (6 bases). Germline CDR1 is MNHNS and CDR2 is SASEGT. CDR3 length equals 12 residues. V lost 9 bases to trimming and J lost 2 bases, with 10 bases between them. CDR3: CASRDRNYGYTF. Written as DNA, the CDR3 is TGTGCCAGTCGAGACAGGAACTATGGCTACACCTTC.

This chain uses TRBV4-1 with TRBJ1-4; 9 bases are a match to TRBD1. CDR3 length equals 18 residues. With 4 bases clipped from V and 2 bases from J, the junction kept 11 bases outside the gene matches. Germline loops: CDR1 MGHRA, CDR2 YSYEKL. In DNA, the CDR3 is TGCGCCAGCAGCCCCGGGACAGGGAAGGTTTCGACTAATGAAAAACTGTTTTTT. Protein product: CASSPGTGKVSTNEKLFF.

In nucleotides, the CDR3 is TGTGCCAGCAGCCGTCCCGGGACAGGGAGAGGTGAAAAACTGTTTTTT. Translated, it gives CASSRPGTGRGEKLFF. The rearrangement uses TRBV5-6 and TRBJ1-4, with TRBD1 matching 9 bases. With 4 bases clipped from V and 7 bases from J, the junction kept 11 bases outside the gene matches. Germline loops: CDR1 SGHDT, CDR2 YYEEEE. CDR3 length equals 16 residues.

The chain uses TRBV28 and TRBJ1-1; TRBD1 is a possible D gene (6 bases). The CDR3 consists of 12 residues. Deletions cut 7 bases from V and 11 bases from J, with 17 bases between. Germline V gene data show CDR1 as MDHEN and CDR2 as SYDVKM. CDR3 in DNA: TGTGCCAGCAAGGCCAACAGGGTGACGGCTTTCTTT. Translated: CASKANRVTAFF.

The rearrangement uses TRBV27 and TRBJ2-4, with a tentative D call TRBD2 (5 bases). V lost 5 bases to trimming and J lost 0 bases, with 17 bases between them. Per the germline V gene, CDR1 is MNHEY and CDR2 is SMNVEV (reference sequence). The CDR3 has 17 amino acids. DNA of the CDR3: TGTGCCAGCAGTCCGCCGAACAACGGGGTAGCCAAAAACATTCAGTACTTC. It yields the protein CASSPPNNGVAKNIQYF.

J is TRBJ2-2 and V is TRBV13; 10 positions agree with TRBD1. CDR3 size: 15 residues. The J segment lost 1 base and the V segment lost 6 bases, leaving 2 bases of the junction unmatched. Germline V gives CDR1 PRHDT, CDR2 FYEKMQ (reference sequence). CDR3 bases: TGTGCCAGCAGTCGGGACAGGGGGAACACCGGGGAGCTGTTTTTT. Its protein is CASSRDRGNTGELFF.

The J gene is TRBJ1-1, the V gene TRBV5-1; D perhaps matches TRBD1 (6 bases). V lost 4 bases and J 1 base, leaving 11 bases between the germline ends. This CDR3 contains 14 residues. Germline CDR1 is SGHRS and CDR2 is YFSETQ. This chain's CDR3 is CASSPGTTNTEAFF. The DNA for the CDR3 is TGCGCCAGCAGCCCCGGGACAACGAACACTGAAGCTTTCTTT.

This chain uses TRBV7-8 with TRBJ1-5, with 9 bases aligning to TRBD1. V trimming: 3 bases; J trimming: 4 bases; junction bases outside the gene matches: 4. This CDR3 region has 15 residues. Germline CDR1 reads SGHVS; CDR2 reads FQNEAQ. The CDR3 nucleotides are TGTGCCAGCAGCTTCGGGACAGGGACAAATCAGCCCCAGCATTTT. Translated, it gives CASSFGTGTNQPQHF. Full variable domain (missing parts from reference TRBV7-8 and TRBJ1-5): GAGVSQSPRYKVAKRGQDVALRCDPISGHVSLFWYQQALGQGPEFLTYFQNEAQLDKSGLPSDRFFAERPEGSVSTLKIQRTQQEDSAVYLCASSFGTGTNQPQHFGDGTRLSIL.

This rearrangement joins TRBV18 to TRBJ1-1; D is ambiguous. CDR1 and CDR2 (germline): KGHSH, LQKENI. Trimming shortened V by 2 bases and J by 0 bases, and 7 bases separated the two germline ends. The CDR3 is 14 residues long. CDR3 nucleotide sequence: TGTGCCAGCTCACCAAGCATCATGAACACTGAAGCTTTCTTT. It codes for CASSPSIMNTEAFF.

This clone is a singleton in its sample. This chain uses TRBV27 with TRBJ2-2; TRBD1 matches at 7 bases. The CDR3 consists of 14 residues. From germline, CDR1 is MNHEY and CDR2 SMNVEV (reference sequence). Germline trimming cut 7 bases from V and 3 bases from J; bases unmatched to any gene: 5. The CDR3 spells CASMRGQYTGELFF. CDR3 bases: TGTGCCAGCATGAGGGGACAGTACACCGGGGAGCTGTTTTTT.

V is TRBV6-1 and J is TRBJ2-1; 8 bases map to TRBD1. Per germline, CDR1 MNHNS and CDR2 SASEGT. The CDR3 covers 13 residues. The V and J ends lost 4 bases and 8 bases, in that order; junction bases with no gene match: 4. The CDR3 sequence: CASSVTGADEQFF. The CDR3 DNA is TGTGCCAGCAGTGTGACAGGGGCCGATGAGCAGTTCTTC.

The chain links TRBV29-1 to TRBJ1-1; D is possibly TRBD1 (5 bases). This CDR3 has 12 amino acids. Germline V gives CDR1 SQVTM, CDR2 ANQGSEA. V lost 7 bases and J lost 1, with 10 bases in between. The CDR3 is CSGYRGNTEAFF. The CDR3 DNA reads as TGCAGCGGGTATAGGGGGAACACTGAAGCTTTCTTT.

V and J are TRBV9 and TRBJ2-3; 7 positions agree with TRBD1. The J segment lost 0 bases and the V segment lost 2 bases, leaving 3 bases of the junction unmatched. The CDR3 is 15 residues long. In germline, CDR1 is SGDLS, CDR2 YYNGEE. The CDR3 sequence: CASSVRQGSTDTQYF. In nucleotides, the CDR3 is TGTGCCAGCAGCGTTCGACAGGGAAGCACAGATACGCAGTATTTT.

The rearrangement joins TRBV7-2 to TRBJ2-5; D might be TRBD2 (5 bases). The CDR3 consists of 13 residues. The germline gives CDR1 SGHTA, CDR2 FQGNSA. The ends were cut back, 1 base at V and 9 bases at J, with 12 bases in the middle. CDR3 amino acids: CASSLGPLAPQYF. CDR3 nucleotide sequence: TGTGCCAGCAGCTTAGGGCCTTTAGCGCCCCAGTACTTC.

This chain joins TRBV7-6 and TRBJ1-1; no firm D call. V lost 1 base, J lost 5 bases, and 8 bases lay in between. The CDR3 is made up of 13 amino acids. CDR1 and CDR2 (germline): SGHVS, FNYEAQ. CDR3 coding DNA: TGTGCCAGCAGCTTAGACGGCGGGACTGAAGCTTTCTTT. Protein sequence: CASSLDGGTEAFF.

This clone was seen a few times. The chain has TRBV11-3 and TRBJ2-7; D may be TRBD1 (5 bases). Trimming removed 6 bases at V and 6 bases at J, with 12 bases between. The CDR3 has 12 residues. Germline V lookup: CDR1 SGHNT, CDR2 YENEEA. The CDR3: CASSLQGGEQYF. The CDR3 DNA reads as TGTGCCAGCAGTCTCCAGGGCGGCGAGCAGTACTTC.

The rearrangement joins TRBV5-1 to TRBJ2-3; D remains unclear. CDR3 size: 15 residues. V was clipped by 5 bases and J by 0 bases, with 13 bases between them. Germline V lookup: CDR1 SGHRS, CDR2 YFSETQ. Here the CDR3 reads CASRLLETSTDTQYF. The CDR3 nucleotides are TGCGCCAGCAGATTACTGGAGACTAGCACAGATACGCAGTATTTT.

This CDR3 reads CASGEADSGNTIYF. The CDR3 DNA sequence: TGTGCCAGCGGAGAGGCAGACTCTGGAAACACCATATATTTT. The chain links TRBV6-1 to TRBJ1-3; no reliable D call. The germline CDR1 and CDR2 sequences are MNHNS and SASEGT. Deletions cut 8 bases from V and 0 bases from J, with 11 bases between. This CDR3 spans 14 amino acids.

The chain links TRBV5-6 to TRBJ1-6; D is unresolved. The CDR3 spans 17 residues. Germline CDR1 SGHDT, CDR2 YYEEEE. V gave up 4 bases and J gave up 5 bases, with 19 bases separating them. The DNA of the CDR3 is TGTGCCAGCAGCCCCGGCGGCAGACTTAATAATAATTCACCCCTCCACTTT. Its translation: CASSPGGRLNNNSPLHF. Looking up the rest from reference TRBV5-6 and TRBJ1-6 gives the full variable domain: DAGVTQSPTHLIKTRGQQVTLRCSPKSGHDTVSWYQQALGQGPQFIFQYYEEEERQRGNFPDRFSGHQFPNYSSELNVNALLLGDSALYLCASSPGGRLNNNSPLHFGNGTRLTVT.

A few counts support this clone. This sequence joins TRBV10-2 and TRBJ1-1; D gene uncertain. Per germline, CDR1 WSHSY and CDR2 SAAADI. The CDR3 is made up of 13 amino acids. Trimming removed 6 bases from V and 6 bases from J, with 14 bases in between. The CDR3: CASSLGSRAEAFF. CDR3 nucleotide sequence: TGCGCCAGCAGCCTCGGGAGTCGGGCTGAAGCTTTCTTT.

The genes are TRBV9 and TRBJ2-3; TRBD1 matches at 8 bases. There are 13 residues in the CDR3. The germline V gene has CDR1 SGDLS and CDR2 YYNGEE. V shed 3 bases and J 6 bases; nucleotides not matched to a gene: 3. For the CDR3, the DNA is TGTGCCAGCAGCGCACACAGGGGGGATACGCAGTATTTT. Amino acid sequence: CASSAHRGDTQYF.

This chain joins TRBV30 and TRBJ2-3; a possible D gene is TRBD2 (6 bases). V was clipped by 1 base and J by 1 base, with 6 bases between them. Germline CDR1 GTSNPN, CDR2 SVGIG (reference sequence). The CDR3 is made up of 13 amino acids. The CDR3: CAWSAGGTDTQYF. CDR3 coding DNA: TGTGCCTGGAGTGCGGGGGGCACAGATACGCAGTATTTT.

The chain is built from TRBV28 and TRBJ1-3; D is unclear. V dropped 6 bases and J dropped 0 bases, with 15 bases sitting between them. Germline-derived CDR1 and CDR2 are MDHEN and SYDVKM. The length of the CDR3 is 16 residues. The CDR3 DNA reads as TGTGCCAGCAGCCTCCCCCAACACCACTCTGGAAACACCATATATTTT. Amino acid sequence: CASSLPQHHSGNTIYF.

This sequence joins TRBV7-6 and TRBJ2-7; 10 bases line up with TRBD1. The germline V gene has CDR1 SGHVS and CDR2 FNYEAQ. This CDR3 has 15 amino acids. V trimming: 0 bases; J trimming: 2 bases; junction bases outside the gene matches: 1. CDR3 nucleotide sequence: TGTGCCAGCAGCTTAGCCGGGACAGGGGCCTACGAGCAGTACTTC. Translating it yields CASSLAGTGAYEQYF.

This rearrangement joins TRBV10-1 to TRBJ2-5, with D possibly matching TRBD2 (5 bases). The germline V and J ends were trimmed by 4 bases and 0 bases, with 9 bases remaining between them. Germline lookup yields CDR1 WNHNN and CDR2 SYGVQD (reference sequence). The CDR3 covers 14 residues. CDR3 sequence (DNA): TGCGCCAGCAGTGGCGGGCAAAACCAAGAGACCCAGTACTTC. The encoded protein is CASSGGQNQETQYF.